The TCR beta chain under discussion was sequenced for a study of T cells in Graves' hyperthyroidism and ophthalmopathy. Study details: Pretreatment peripheral blood was obtained at initial diagnosis. General study results and limits: The model anticipated ophthalmopathy a median approximately six months pre-onset. A model built on 13 V-J features separated ophthalmopathy from stable hyperthyroidism.

Germline CDR1 and CDR2: SGHVS and FQNEAQ. Trimming took off 0 bases at V and 5 bases at J, with 22 bases between the two ends. The CDR3 has 19 amino acids. This clonotype was detected ten times or more. The antigen remains unidentified. RNA transcripts served as the template for amplifying TCR beta CDR3 regions. TCR CDR3 regions were first amplified by RT-PCR with HTBI primers. Each CDR3 protein gets one entry after TCRdb re-called the multiplex PCR reads with MiXCR. The sample contains more than 650,000 distinct CDR3 sequences, 11% to 15% of which appear only once. The study enrolled patients aged 18 to 65 with newly diagnosed hyperthyroidism of under 2 months' duration.

This receptor was taken from a woman younger than 35 with Graves' hyperthyroidism. Sequenced: blood. The genes are TRBV7-8 and TRBJ1-4; the D gene is possibly TRBD1 (5 bases). The CDR3 coding sequence is TGTGCCAGCAGCTTAGCGCGTAGGATCTCGGGGACCAAGAATGAAAAACTGTTTTTT. Residues: CASSLARRISGTKNEKLFF.